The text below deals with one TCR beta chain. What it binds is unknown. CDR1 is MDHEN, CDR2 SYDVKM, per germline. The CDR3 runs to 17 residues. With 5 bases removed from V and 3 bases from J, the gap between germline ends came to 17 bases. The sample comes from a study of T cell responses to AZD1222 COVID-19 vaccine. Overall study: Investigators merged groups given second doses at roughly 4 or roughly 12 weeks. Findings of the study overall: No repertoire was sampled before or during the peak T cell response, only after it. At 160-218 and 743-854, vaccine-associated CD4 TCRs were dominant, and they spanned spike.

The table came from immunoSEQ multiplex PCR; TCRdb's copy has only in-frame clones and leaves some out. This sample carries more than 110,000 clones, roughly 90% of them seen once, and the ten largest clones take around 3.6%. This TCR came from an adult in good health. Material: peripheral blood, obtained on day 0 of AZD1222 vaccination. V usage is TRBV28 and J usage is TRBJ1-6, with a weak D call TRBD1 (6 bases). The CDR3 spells CASSKQGEVGYNSPLHF. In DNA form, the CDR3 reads TGTGCCAGCAGTAAACAGGGTGAAGTGGGCTATAATTCACCCCTCCACTTT.